The sequence of this T cell receptor beta chain was determined in a study of blood T cell repertoires in COVID-19. On the study more broadly: Specimens from acute and convalescent COVID-19 originated in the United States, Italy and Spain. T cells, B-cell-depleted T cells, or PBMCs supplied cDNA or gDNA.

Profiling relied on immunoSEQ multiplex PCR, and the TCRdb table lists in-frame clones only, not all of them. This sample yields more than 250,000 clones, of which 83% are seen a single time; about 4.5% belongs to the top ten. The receptor was derived from a man aged 60 to 75 who had recovered from COVID-19. The sample was peripheral blood.

The CDR3 region has the DNA TGTGCCAGCAGCCCACAGACAGCCATGAACACTGAAGCTTTCTTT. This codes for CASSPQTAMNTEAFF. The rearrangement uses TRBV5-5 and TRBJ1-1; D is perhaps TRBD1 (5 bases). This CDR3 contains 15 residues. Trimming shortened V by 4 bases and J by 0 bases, and 13 bases separated the two germline ends. CDR1 is SGHKS and CDR2 is YYEKEE in the germline V gene (reference sequence).